The clone carrying this T cell receptor beta chain was observed many times. This sample was included in a study of regulatory T cells in long-lasting Graves disease. CDR3 regions were amplified by Arm-PCR using iRepertoire HTBI primers to build TCR beta libraries. In TCRdb, the multiplex PCR reads were re-called with MiXCR into one record per CDR3 protein. The data contain 350,000 to 400,000 distinct CDR3 sequences, roughly 15% of them seen just once; the ten biggest clones take up 22%. The time point denotes: newly diagnosed GD, antithyroid drugs for less than 3 months. Isolated PBMC RNA provided the starting material for the TCR library. The CDR3 is 14 amino acids. V shed 5 bases and J shed 3 bases, with 14 bases lying between them. The germline gives CDR1 MDHEN, CDR2 SYDVKM.

The sequences come from peripheral blood mononuclear cells (PBMCs), collected at new diagnosis, from a patient treated with antithyroid drugs. The V call is TRBV28, the J call TRBJ2-7, with D perhaps TRBD2 (6 bases). The sequence derives from a female donor with Graves disease. For the CDR3, the DNA is TGTGCCAGCAGTACCGGGACTGGAGACTACGAGCAGTACTTC. Its translation: CASSTGTGDYEQYF.